One sample yielded the 30 T cell receptor beta chains listed below, sequenced in a study of blood T cells in healthy people across ages. Primed by a sample-barcoded 5' primer and a J-beta primer mix, a second PCR proceeded for 7 to 11 cycles. TCRdb reanalysed the 5' RACE reads using MiXCR and keeps one entry per CDR3 protein. The data show roughly 830,000 distinct CDR3 sequences, 60% to 80% seen once. Sequenced material: blood. These TCRs come from a young man in good health.

The V and J genes are TRBV20-1 and TRBJ2-7; TRBD1 agrees at 8 bases. The V gene end was trimmed by 7 bases and the J gene end by 0 bases; junction bases not matched to a gene: 8. CDR3 length equals 14 residues. Germline lookup yields CDR1 DFQATT and CDR2 SNEGSKA (reference sequence). The CDR3 nucleotides read TGCAGTGGTGACGGACAGGGCTTCTCCTACGAGCAGTACTTC. It yields the protein CSGDGQGFSYEQYF.

The chain employs TRBV4-3 and TRBJ1-4, with a weak D call TRBD1 (6 bases). Trimming left V 4 bases short and J 2 bases short, with 11 bases between. The CDR3 runs to 15 residues. The germline CDR1 and CDR2 sequences are LGHNA and YSLEER. This CDR3 reads CASSRQRGTNEKLFF. The CDR3, as DNA: TGCGCCAGCAGCCGACAGAGGGGGACTAATGAAAAACTGTTTTTT.

This clonotype was seen many times. J is TRBJ2-1 and V is TRBV21-1; the table gives TRBD1 as D, unverified against the DNA. TRBV21-1 is labeled a pseudogene. CDR3 length: 17 residues. CDR3 bases: TGTGCCAGCAGCAAAGTAAGGGACAGGGGCGGATACAATGAGCAGTTCTTC. As protein: CASSKVRDRGGYNEQFF.

This sequence joins TRBV20-1 and TRBJ2-3; 8 bases map to TRBD1. The length of the CDR3 is 16 residues. CDR1 DFQATT and CDR2 SNEGSKA come from the germline V gene (reference sequence). The CDR3 region has the DNA TGCAGCTTCTTACCCGGGGTCAGGGGGCTAACAGATACGCAGTATTTT. It specifies CSFLPGVRGLTDTQYF.

In regard to this clonotype: This clone may be a read error of a much larger clone one base away. The CDR3, as DNA: TGCAGCGTTGGCCGGGACAGGGAACAGCCCCAGCATTTT. It specifies CSVGRDREQPQHF. The rearrangement links TRBV29-1 to TRBJ1-5, with 9 bases that match TRBD1. Germline V lookup: CDR1 SQVTM, CDR2 ANQGSEA. This CDR3 region has 13 residues. The J segment lost 7 bases and the V segment lost 4 bases, leaving 5 bases of the junction unmatched.

The chain joins TRBV6-2 or TRBV6-3 to TRBJ1-2, with 9 bases that match TRBD1. The CDR3 is made up of 14 amino acids. The germline V gene encodes CDR1 MNHEY and CDR2 SVGEGT. V was clipped by 6 bases and J by 3 bases; unmatched bases: 5. CDR3 loop: CASRPDRGDYGYTF. As DNA, the CDR3 is TGTGCCAGCAGACCGGACAGGGGCGACTATGGCTACACCTTC.

The chain uses TRBV18 and TRBJ1-1; TRBD1 might be the D (5 bases). CDR1 is KGHSH and CDR2 is LQKENI in the germline V gene. The V and J ends lost 4 bases and 4 bases respectively, with 16 bases between them. The CDR3 sequence is 15 residues long. The CDR3 sequence: CASSLVRGSGTEAFF. The CDR3 DNA follows: TGTGCCAGCTCACTCGTTCGGGGGTCGGGCACTGAAGCTTTCTTT.

J is TRBJ2-7 and V is TRBV20-1; D is perhaps TRBD2 (5 bases). CDR3 size: 14 residues. Germline lookup yields CDR1 DFQATT and CDR2 SNEGSKA (reference sequence). V lost 3 bases, J lost 0 bases, and 12 bases lay in between. CDR3 sequence reads: CSASAYRGSYEQYF. CDR3 DNA: TGCAGTGCTAGCGCCTATCGGGGCTCCTACGAGCAGTACTTC.

This chain uses TRBV27 with TRBJ2-7; 9 bases fit TRBD1. Per the germline V gene, CDR1 is MNHEY and CDR2 is SMNVEV (reference sequence). Unmatched junction bases numbered 7, after V lost 6 bases and J lost 4 bases. The CDR3 totals 14 residues. The CDR3 DNA reads as TGTGCCAGCAGGCGAGGGACAGGGCTATACGAGCAGTACTTC. This gives the protein CASRRGTGLYEQYF.

The rearrangement links TRBV29-1 to TRBJ2-5, with TRBD2 matching over 10 bases. V trimming: 7 bases; J trimming: 5 bases; junction bases outside the gene matches: 4. The germline V gene has CDR1 SQVTM and CDR2 ANQGSEA. CDR3 length: 12 amino acids. The CDR3 DNA sequence: TGCAGCGCTCTAGCGGGGGTTGAGACCCAGTACTTC. Its protein is CSALAGVETQYF.

The chain joins TRBV27 to TRBJ2-3; 9 nucleotides align to TRBD2. This CDR3 is built from 16 residues. J lost 1 base, V lost 1 base, and 3 bases had no gene match. Germline V gene sequence: CDR1 MNHEY, CDR2 SMNVEV (reference sequence). The CDR3 coding sequence is TGTGCCAGCAGTTTATTAAGGACTAGCGGCACAGATACGCAGTATTTT. This translates into CASSLLRTSGTDTQYF.

This clonotype was found once. This chain joins TRBV5-1 and TRBJ2-1; D is tentatively TRBD1 or TRBD2 (6 bases each). The V end lost 2 bases, the J end lost 6 bases, and 27 bases lay between the germline ends. The CDR3 runs to 19 residues. The V gene's germline CDR1 is SGHRS and CDR2 YFSETQ. The CDR3 region has the DNA TGCGCCAGCAGCTTTTTTCCTTCGGGGGCCATGACCCACGTCAATGAGCAGTTCTTC. This translates into CASSFFPSGAMTHVNEQFF.

This clonotype showed up just a few times. The chain links TRBV20-1 to TRBJ2-7, with D perhaps matching TRBD1 (5 bases). The germline V and J ends were trimmed by 4 bases and 2 bases, with 15 bases remaining between them. CDR1 is DFQATT and CDR2 is SNEGSKA in the germline V gene (reference sequence). The length of the CDR3 is 14 residues. CDR3 bases: TGCAGTGCTATAAGCCAGGGTGGTACCTACGAGCAGTACTTC. This translates into CSAISQGGTYEQYF.

V usage is TRBV15 and J usage is TRBJ1-1; 9 bases map to TRBD1. The CDR3 sequence is 14 residues long. The V segment lost 8 bases and the J segment 2 bases; nucleotides outside the gene matches: 6. Germline CDR1 reads LNHNV; CDR2 reads YYDKDF (reference sequence). This CDR3 is CATREGQGNTEAFF. The CDR3 DNA reads as TGTGCCACCCGGGAGGGACAGGGTAACACTGAAGCTTTCTTT.

This clonotype was counted between two and nine times. The chain links TRBV7-2 to TRBJ1-5; D is unclear. Germline CDR1 reads SGHTA; CDR2 reads FQGNSA. The V end was cut by 3 bases, the J end by 6 bases, with 12 bases between. The CDR3 runs 14 residues. CDR3 sequence: CASSFDGRPQPQHF. CDR3 nucleotides: TGTGCCAGCAGCTTTGATGGGAGGCCTCAGCCCCAGCATTTT.

The chain combines TRBV12-3 or TRBV12-4 with TRBJ1-2; a possible D gene is TRBD1 (6 bases). This CDR3 has 15 residues. V gave up 4 bases and J gave up 4 bases, with 16 bases separating them. The CDR3 protein is CASSSGVRVSYGYTF. In DNA, the CDR3 is TGTGCCAGCAGTTCAGGGGTTAGAGTCAGCTATGGCTACACCTTC.

The V and J genes are TRBV10-3 and TRBJ2-3, with D possibly called TRBD1 or TRBD2 (6 bases each). The CDR3 spans 15 residues. Trimming took 3 bases from V and 1 from J, leaving 11 bases between them. Germline-derived CDR1 and CDR2 are ENHRY and SYGVKD. In DNA form, the CDR3 reads TGTGCCATCAGTGAAAGGGGGGCCGGCACAGATACGCAGTATTTT. It is translated as CAISERGAGTDTQYF.

The rearrangement links TRBV7-9 to TRBJ2-5; D gene unclear. Trimming stripped 1 base from V and 5 bases from J, with 11 bases between. Germline-derived CDR1 and CDR2 are SEHNR and FQNEAQ (reference sequence). CDR3 length: 14 amino acids. The CDR3 sequence: CASSLGYDRETQYF. CDR3 bases: TGTGCCAGCAGCTTAGGGTACGATCGGGAGACCCAGTACTTC.

This clonotype was observed a few times. The gene calls are TRBV3-1 and TRBJ2-6; no clear D gene. This CDR3 has 15 amino acids. Germline values: CDR1 LGHDT, CDR2 YNNKEL (reference sequence). V was cut by 3 bases and J by 4 bases, with 10 bases left in between. CDR3 in amino acids: CASSHSGPGANVLTF. CDR3 DNA: TGTGCCAGCAGCCACTCTGGGCCCGGGGCCAACGTCCTGACTTTC.

The chain is built from TRBV6-1 and TRBJ1-4; tentatively, D is TRBD1 (6 bases). Trimming stripped 4 bases from V and 8 bases from J, with 11 bases between. Per germline, CDR1 MNHNS and CDR2 SASEGT. The CDR3 length is 13 residues. The CDR3 here is CASSGGPLEKLFF. DNA for the CDR3: TGTGCCAGCAGTGGGGGGCCCTTAGAAAAACTGTTTTTT.

This chain uses TRBV6-2 or TRBV6-3 with TRBJ1-5; TRBD1 is a possible D gene (5 bases). CDR1 MNHEY and CDR2 SVGEGT come from the germline V gene. CDR3 length equals 15 residues. Trimming took off 7 bases at V and 0 bases at J, with 13 bases between the two ends. The CDR3 reads CASTHDSHSNQPQHF. The CDR3 region has the DNA TGTGCCAGCACCCATGACAGCCATAGCAATCAGCCCCAGCATTTT.

The J gene is TRBJ2-1, the V gene TRBV7-2, with a possible D match to TRBD2 (6 bases). The germline gives CDR1 SGHTA, CDR2 FQGNSA. The germline V and J ends were trimmed by 4 bases and 4 bases, with 17 bases remaining between them. The CDR3 loop spans 16 amino acids. The CDR3 DNA reads TGTGCCAGCAGCTCCCGGTGGGTAGCGGAGTACAATGAGCAGTTCTTC. Translated: CASSSRWVAEYNEQFF.

This chain joins TRBV6-2 or TRBV6-3 and TRBJ1-6; D remains ambiguous. Germline V lookup: CDR1 MNHEY, CDR2 SVGEGT. The CDR3 is made up of 15 amino acids. Trimming cost V 5 bases and J 3 bases, with 11 bases left between them. CDR3 coding DNA: TGTGCCAGCAGTCAACTCCTGAACTATAATTCACCCCTCCACTTT. Amino acid sequence: CASSQLLNYNSPLHF.

The chain combines TRBV20-1 with TRBJ2-1; TRBD2 agrees at 11 bases. The CDR3 is 14 residues long. The germline gives CDR1 DFQATT, CDR2 SNEGSKA (reference sequence). DNA of the CDR3: TGCAGAGTAGACGGGACTAGCGGATACAATGAGCAGTTCTTC. It is translated as CRVDGTSGYNEQFF.

Only a few counts were recorded for this clonotype. The chain employs TRBV7-2 and TRBJ1-2, with 7 bases identical to TRBD1. The CDR3 consists of 14 residues. The V gene end was trimmed by 5 bases and the J gene end by 8 bases; junction bases not matched to a gene: 11. Germline assignment: CDR1 SGHTA and CDR2 FQGNSA. CDR3 DNA sequence: TGTGCCAGCAGCGGACGGGAGGGGGCCGACGGCTACACCTTC. It encodes CASSGREGADGYTF.

This chain connects TRBV25-1 to TRBJ1-5; TRBD1 aligns across 10 bases. This CDR3 comprises 21 residues. CDR1 and CDR2 from the germline V gene are MGHDK and SYGVNS. The V and J ends lost 3 bases and 0 bases, in that order; junction bases with no gene match: 17. The CDR3 spells CASSDKRQGACQDYSNQPQHF. The DNA for the CDR3 is TGTGCCAGCAGTGATAAGAGACAGGGGGCCTGCCAAGACTATAGCAATCAGCCCCAGCATTTT.

The gene calls are TRBV9 and TRBJ2-3; D possibly corresponds to TRBD1 (6 bases). CDR3 length equals 21 residues. CDR1 and CDR2 from the germline V gene are SGDLS and YYNGEE. The V end was cut by 3 bases, the J end by 1 base, with 30 bases between. The CDR3 loop reads CASSGDPNVSPTGWGTDTQYF. As DNA, the CDR3 is TGTGCCAGCAGCGGAGACCCCAACGTGAGTCCGACAGGTTGGGGCACAGATACGCAGTATTTT.

This clonotype occurred a few times. The chain links TRBV4-3 to TRBJ2-3, with TRBD1 identical over 7 bases. V shed 5 bases and J 4 bases; nucleotides not matched to a gene: 6. Germline CDR1 is LGHNA and CDR2 is YSLEER. This CDR3 is built from 14 residues. The CDR3, as DNA: TGCGCCAGCAGCACCGTTGGACAGGCAGATACGCAGTATTTT. Amino acids: CASSTVGQADTQYF.

The chain is built from TRBV20-1 and TRBJ2-3; the D gene is possibly TRBD1 (5 bases). V was shortened by 0 bases and J by 2 bases, with 12 bases between the two germline ends. CDR3 length: 15 amino acids. Germline values: CDR1 DFQATT, CDR2 SNEGSKA (reference sequence). The CDR3 here is CSARDGPGPTDTQYF. Written as DNA, the CDR3 is TGCAGTGCTAGAGACGGGCCAGGGCCCACAGATACGCAGTATTTT.

This clonotype was counted only a few times. The chain couples TRBV6-5 to TRBJ2-3; D not certain. CDR1 is MNHEY, CDR2 SVGAGI, per germline. The length of the CDR3 is 15 residues. V lost 0 bases, J lost 0 bases, and 7 bases lay in between. The CDR3 spells CASSYSSPSTDTQYF. CDR3 in DNA: TGTGCCAGCAGTTACTCTAGTCCTAGCACAGATACGCAGTATTTT.